This TCR beta chain was documented in a study of control samples from healthy donors and cancer patients. Sequencing used immunoSEQ multiplex PCR; TCRdb keeps in-frame clones, though not all of them. Counted here are tens of thousands of clones, more than 85% occurring once; the ten biggest clones make up over 3.5%. Trimming stripped 5 bases from V and 4 bases from J, with 8 bases between. The CDR3 extends over 13 amino acids. Germline V gene data show CDR1 as SGHAT and CDR2 as FQNNGV. Sequenced material: blood. The clonotype was recovered from a woman in her forties or fifties in good health. The gene calls are TRBV11-2 and TRBJ1-4; unclear D gene. In nucleotides, the CDR3 is TGTGCCAGCAGCCGCGCGGGTAATGAAAAACTGTTTTTT. Translating it yields CASSRAGNEKLFF.